This T cell receptor (beta chain) emerged from a study of cytomegalovirus exposure and HLA in healthy donors (dated 2017 in TCRdb). Notes on the research overall: An earlier analysis of some 500 of the donors reported 250 to 300 Gb of sequence data and around 110 million unique TCR beta sequences from some 180 million T cells. The genetic ancestry cluster associated with self-reported Caucasian donors included 81% of the roughly 390 genotyped donors. Across approximately 420 genotyped donors of the cohort, an average of about 240,000 unique TCR beta nucleotide sequences per donor were sequenced, and 15% to 20% of those sequences were non-productive. An earlier analysis of around 580 of the donors used high-throughput TCR beta sequencing to judge whether each TCR beta V gene segment behaved as functional or pseudogenic. All discovery cohort repertoires had been generated on a single sequencing platform. The study was designed to test whether signatures of past pathogen exposure could be identified by cataloging public T cell receptors. Donor age, sex, ethnicity and CMV serostatus were compiled together with the repertoire data. Typing coverage varied by locus: roughly 620-640 donors for A, B, C, DRB1 and DQB1; more than 500 for DQA1; about 570 for DPA1; fewer than 480 for DPB1. To predict cytomegalovirus infection status, the study combined high-throughput TCR immunosequencing, statistical association of individual TCRs with disease status, and machine learning. A separate validation cohort of roughly 110 different subjects was used in addition to the approximately 610-subject first cohort. About five DR-DQ haplotypes were handled as single units for association and clustering because linkage in the cohort was strong. About 300 gigabases of sequencing data and roughly 80 million unique TCR sequences made up an early release that covered several hundred HLA-typed donors. HLA typing covered class I and class II loci at four-digit resolution. Genome-wide SNP genotypes for about 65% of the 666 donors were used in a later genetic analysis, which treated that subset as a discovery cohort. To study patterns of TCR occurrence, a later analysis re-analyzed previously published TCR beta repertoires from more than 550 donors and added high-resolution HLA genotyping. The study profiled the T cell repertoires of under 850 subjects by immunosequencing and related them to cytomegalovirus serostatus. The later analysis used no new phenotypic data to find candidate immune exposures, relying instead on TCR beta sequences and their occurrence across donors.

General study outcomes and caveats: The only immune exposure information available for the cohort was CMV serostatus. When HLA alleles, especially DR and DQ, strongly co-occurred, TCR associations were difficult to assign to individual alleles. In a later analysis, several top co-occurrence clusters were reported to appear linked to parvovirus B19, influenza, CMV and Epstein-Barr virus. In this cohort, only TCR beta chains were sequenced, and detectable features were limited by the absence of alpha or paired-chain data. The authors suggested that the approach could potentially be extended to other disease states and immunological phenotypes. In a later analysis, most CMV-associated TCR beta chains were found to appear HLA-restricted, with HLA associations seemingly driven largely by CMV exposure. A cluster of highly shared sequence variants was judged likely to be a technical artifact of the sequencing pipeline. Most TCR sequences were seen in very few donors, while some public TCRs were found in many individuals. A further reported finding was that TCR beta sequences accurately predicted the HLA-A and HLA-B alleles for most subjects in the first cohort. The classifier was reported to diagnose cytomegalovirus status with high specificity and sensitivity in both the original and validation cohorts. Correlated functional status among segregating V segments might reflect linkage disequilibrium, but an unknown experimental factor could not be ruled out. In a later genetic analysis, a missense DCLRE1C variant was associated with V-gene and J-gene trimming of TCR beta chains, and the association was replicated in an independent cohort. Because counts were too low, more than 15 rarely observed V segments, including chromosome 9 orphons, were left out of the earlier analysis of approximately 580 of the donors. At a false discovery rate of 0.05, a later analysis linked 15,000 to 20,000 TCR beta sequences to specific HLA alleles. A few of the identified cytomegalovirus-associated TCR beta chains were confirmed in vitro to be specific for cytomegalovirus antigens. Because HLA typing was missing for some donors at each locus, association tests included only the typed subset. In an earlier analysis of 450 to 750 of the donors, most TCR beta V segments appeared in productive rearrangements about 90% or about 30% of the time, broadly matching IMGT annotations. The study gave a list of roughly 150 TCR beta chains associated with cytomegalovirus. In a later analysis, HLA-associated TCR beta chains were found to be more clonally expanded and to have lower generation probabilities than equally common non-associated chains. In a later analysis, the rate of TCR association differed among HLA loci, with DRB1 alleles having the most associated TCRs and HLA-C alleles having the fewest. Sequencing depth was assumed to be roughly uniform across donors in the presence/absence analyses, though that assumption may not hold. In a later genetic analysis, fewer N-insertions in productive TCRs were reported among donors in an Asian-associated ancestry cluster than the approximately 670-donor mean. Some IMGT-functional V segments, including TRBV6-2 and TRBV6-3, could not be told apart with the 87-base-pair reads, so those segments were excluded.

Library prep was done by the immunoSEQ multiplex PCR assay. For the multiplex PCR, a mixture combining 60 forward primers for TCR Vbeta segments and 13 reverse primers for TCR Jbeta segments was used. The CDR3 region of rearranged TCR beta genes was amplified from genomic DNA by a multiplex PCR assay. The amplified TCR beta libraries were sequenced on the Illumina HiSeq System as 87-base-pair reads. The original pipeline was this. Across the 666 repertoires, a later analysis counted tens of millions of unique TCR beta chains, approximately 12 million of which were shared by at least two donors. Raw reads were error-corrected and collapsed into unique sequences with a nearest-neighbor algorithm that merged closely related sequences to remove PCR and sequencing errors. V, D and J gene segments were assigned by aligning CDR3 sequences to IMGT reference sequences. Each retained sequence needed at least a six-nucleotide match to both a V gene segment and a J gene segment. Rearrangements were classified as productive when the CDR3 lacked stop codons and remained in frame with V and J, and all other rearrangements were classified as non-productive. CDR3 was defined according to IMGT convention as the region running from the second conserved V-encoded cysteine to the conserved J-encoded phenylalanine. The earlier analysis of some 550 of the donors excluded any sequence lacking an unambiguous match to a single V gene segment. In an earlier analysis of around 600 of the donors, V segments were called functional above 56.7% productive rearrangements and were called segregating when the between-donor standard deviation exceeded 5%. A statistical classification framework was developed to diagnose cytomegalovirus status using the catalog of TCR beta chain sequences. A later analysis assigned V and J genes by comparing TCR nucleotide sequences with IMGT/GENE-DB human TR gene sequences. The TCRdist pipeline was used in a later analysis to assign CDR3 sequences and most-parsimonious VDJ recombination scenarios. In a later analysis, each TCR beta chain was defined by its CDR3 amino acid sequence together with its V-gene family, and reads without a unique V-gene family were excluded. In a later analysis, 500 to 700 highly shared, low-generation-probability nucleotide sequences were removed to address suspected cross-contamination and a sequencing artifact. In a later analysis, a clonal expansion index was calculated for each public chain from normalized within-repertoire ranks of inferred template counts. A later analysis computed generation probabilities with a VDJ recombination model fitted to out-of-frame rearrangements, and checked the results against IGoR. Hypergeometric tests were used in a later analysis to score TCR-TCR, TCR-HLA and TCR-CMV co-occurrence, with a repertoire-size bias correction applied to the TCR pairs. False discovery rates were estimated in a later analysis by permuting HLA or CMV assignments 20 times. In a later analysis, co-occurring TCRs were grouped using DBSCAN, and TCRdist sequence similarity was added for clustering within HLA-allele-positive subsets. Repertoires with fewer than 30,000 or more than 120,000 public chains, plus five repertoires with anomalous nucleotide sharing, were excluded from co-occurrence clustering. Entries here come from immuneACCESS through TCRdb and include only in-frame sequences with V and J called. Some clones fail to appear in such tables; in the studies checked, an unresolved V gene covers under half of the shortfall, and the cause of the remainder is unknown. V, J and clone size reflect that table, while D and trimming were determined from the DNA. This sample comprises roughly 150,000 clones, 80% to 85% of them detected only once. The ten biggest clones cover 2% to 2.5% of the sample.

The cohort was made up of 500 to 850 healthy bone marrow donors. Cohort members were all nominally healthy when sampled, although unrecorded immune exposures were likely present. The donor was CMV seronegative and was included in the group of hundreds of seronegative cohort members. A peripheral blood sample was collected from each donor, and TCR beta sequencing was performed on peripheral blood mononuclear cells. The Qiagen DNeasy Blood Extraction Kit was used to extract genomic DNA from the blood cell samples. On this clone itself: Its antigen is unknown. Base qualities are missing; no much larger clone stands one base away.

The CDR1 and CDR2 encoded by the germline V gene (reference sequence) are SEHNR and FQNEAQ. Relative to germline, V is missing 4 bases and J is missing 2 bases, with 10 bases of the junction outside any gene match. The CDR3 covers 16 residues, taking in both the cysteine and the phenylalanine. Only CDR3 DNA remains: 48 bases, in frame from the first base. Sequenced material: PBMCs. The chain is assembled from TRBV7-9 and TRBJ2-7; TRBD1 lines up with 8 middle nucleotides. The TCR was taken from a male donor in good health and CMV-seronegative. The CDR3 region: CASSWYGTGGAYEQYF. The nucleotide sequence is TGTGCCAGCAGCTGGTATGGGACAGGAGGTGCCTACGAGCAGTACTTC. Reference TRBV7-9 and TRBJ2-7 genes cover what lies past the CDR3, so the full variable domain is DTGVSQNPRHKITKRGQNVTFRCDPISEHNRLYWYRQTLGQGPEFLTYFQNEAQLEKSRLLSDRFSAERPKGSFSTLEIQRTEQGDSAMYLCASSWYGTGGAYEQYFGPGTRLTVT.